The clone carrying this TCR beta chain was found many times. Its target is not known. Amplification yielded TCR beta CDR3 regions, with RNA transcripts as the source. HTBI primers were the set used in a first-round RT-PCR of the TCR CDR3. A single record per CDR3 protein comes from TCRdb applying MiXCR to the multiplex PCR reads. The sample contains more than 300,000 distinct CDR3 sequences, roughly an eighth of which appear only once. Germline V gives CDR1 DFQATT, CDR2 SNEGSKA (reference sequence). This CDR3 has 17 amino acids. V lost 3 bases to trimming and J lost 3 bases; unmatched junction nucleotides: 8. This sample was included in a study of T cells in Graves' hyperthyroidism and ophthalmopathy. Findings and caveats of the study: Most thyroid-expanded clonotypes above 0.001 were also found in blood.

What was sequenced was blood. The V call is TRBV20-1, the J call TRBJ1-4, with TRBD1 matching over 12 bases. The origin of this receptor is a woman aged 18-29 years with Graves' hyperthyroidism. CDR3 in DNA: TGCAGTGCTAGGCGGGACAGGGGGCGCGTAGCTAATGAAAAACTGTTTTTT. Its protein is CSARRDRGRVANEKLFF.